Given below is one T cell receptor (beta chain) in context. Original data processing: Nucleated cell counts were estimated from reference gene primer amplification. TCRdb keeps only in-frame clones here, not all; method: immunoSEQ multiplex PCR. V, J and clone size are those of that table, while D and trimming were read from the DNA. The profile shows 120,000 to 150,000 clones, 79% of them singletons. The sample is drawn from a study of blood T cell repertoires in COVID-19. Study-wide context: Samples taken during acute and convalescent COVID-19 were collected in the United States, Italy and Spain. PBMCs, B-cell-depleted T cells, or T cells provided the cDNA or gDNA that made up the material.

This clonotype was sampled from a man aged 60-69 years with acute or convalescent COVID-19. The sequencing sample was made of peripheral blood.

CDR3 DNA sequence: TGTGCCAGCAGCTCGTGGGAGACGTTATTTGGCTACACCTTC. This sequence encodes CASSSWETLFGYTF. V gene TRBV5-4 combines with J gene TRBJ1-2; D is undetermined. The germline CDR1 and CDR2 sequences are SGHNT and YYREEE (reference sequence). The CDR3 runs to 14 residues. V lost 3 bases to trimming and J lost 7 bases, with 16 bases between them.